This T cell receptor (beta chain) was sequenced in a study of radiotherapy plus CTLA-4 blockade in lung cancer (dated by TCRdb to about 2018). For context, the study as a whole: Objective responses occurred in roughly 19% of enrolled patients, and 30% to 35% achieved disease control. The paper as a whole reports these results and caveats: TCR clones derived from tumors expanded in peripheral blood after treatment with radiotherapy and ipilimumab. The strongest predictors of response, as reported, were early dynamic changes in blood T cell clones along with a rise in serum interferon-beta after radiation.

V loses 3 bases at its end and J loses 0 bases; junction bases beyond the gene matches: 5. The CDR3 measures 15 amino acids from cysteine to phenylalanine. The retained sequence is limited to the CDR3, 45 bases, with the frame set at the first base. From a lookup of the germline V gene, CDR1 and CDR2 are LGHNA and YSLEER. Turning to this clone: What antigen it recognizes has not been identified. Base qualities are missing; no much larger clone stands one base away.

In this study, focal radiation therapy paired with CTLA-4 blockade (ipilimumab) was tested in patients who had chemo-refractory metastatic non-small-cell lung cancer. Libraries were constructed by the immunoSEQ multiplex PCR assay. Imported from immuneACCESS, the table was reduced by TCRdb to in-frame sequences with V and J called. These copies leave out some clones; in studies compared against another copy, an unresolved V gene accounts for under half, and the cause of the remainder is not known. Recorded for this sample are approximately 53,000 clones; 80% to 90% of them occurred a single time. The top ten clonotypes cover approximately 30% of the sample.

The rearranged chain carries TRBV4-3 and TRBJ2-7; TRBD2 fits 7 bases in the junction. The receptor's source is a human donor with non-small cell lung cancer whose response to radiotherapy plus ipilimumab could not be evaluated. The sample consisted of peripheral blood, taken from a patient treated with radiotherapy plus ipilimumab. The sequence in DNA is TGCGCCAGCAGCCATGAACTAGCGACCTCCTACGAGCAGTACTTC. This sequence encodes CASSHELATSYEQYF.